This T cell receptor (beta chain) was recovered during a study of a mutant IDH1 vaccine in newly diagnosed glioma. Background on the study: The treated group averaged around 40 years old and was roughly 62% male, around 38% female. Patients were pretreated with radiotherapy, temozolomide, or both, mostly both.

Germline CDR1 and CDR2: SGHAT and FQDESV (reference sequence). The CDR3 totals 13 residues. The V and J ends lost 1 base and 3 bases respectively, with 6 bases between them. Turning to this clone: Its matching antigen is unknown.

Time point: week 5, during vaccination. All doses held 300 ug of mutant IDH1 20-mer peptide, with topical imiquimod. Tumors from donors were new WHO grade 3 or 4 IDH1-mutant astrocytomas with ATRX loss. The protocol was immunoSEQ multiplex PCR, while the TCRdb copy is restricted to in-frame clones and leaves out a portion. The repertoire consists of more than 25,000 clones, with around 87% occurring once and the leading ten covering less than 3.5%. This chain connects TRBV11-1 to TRBJ1-2, with D unclear. The receptor's source is a woman aged 35 to 49 with glioma. Some clones in this sample may be carry-over from other donors' samples. Here the sequenced sample was peripheral blood mononuclear cells (PBMCs), taken from a glioma patient whose treatment included an IDH1 peptide vaccine. The CDR3 region is CASSLEEYYGYTF. Here the CDR3 DNA reads TGTGCCAGCAGCTTAGAAGAATACTATGGCTACACCTTC.